Below are 17 T cell receptor beta chains sequenced from a single sample in a study of shared clonotypes between healthy human individuals. Repertoires were generated with immunoSEQ multiplex PCR, while TCRdb's copy carries only in-frame clones and drops some. Here the sample spans fewer than 1.4 million clones, 78% being singletons. Sequencing was carried out using memory CD4+ T cells from PBMCs. Subset in this sample: CD45RA-negative fraction. Every receptor here comes from a man aged 18 to 30 in good health. Some clones in this sample may be carry-over from other donors' samples.

CDR3 bases: TGTGCCAGCAGCCTCCCGGGGAGCCTCTCCTACAATGAGCAGTTCTTC. This codes for CASSLPGSLSYNEQFF. V is TRBV11-3 and J is TRBJ2-1; D perhaps matches TRBD2 (5 bases). The germline gives CDR1 SGHNT, CDR2 YENEEA. The length of the CDR3 is 16 residues. V was shortened by 5 bases and J by 0 bases, with 14 bases between the two germline ends.

This chain links TRBV6-1 with TRBJ2-6; no clear D. Per the germline V gene, CDR1 is MNHNS and CDR2 is SASEGT. The CDR3 loop spans 13 amino acids. Trimming took 10 bases from V and 1 from J, leaving 8 bases between them. The CDR3 reads CANNRSGANVLTF. The CDR3 DNA sequence: TGTGCCAATAACAGATCTGGGGCCAACGTCCTGACTTTC.

The J gene is TRBJ2-5, the V gene TRBV4-2; unclear D gene. The germline V and J ends were trimmed by 5 bases and 11 bases, with 21 bases remaining between them. Germline CDR1 and CDR2: LGHNA and YNFKEQ. This CDR3 has 14 residues. The CDR3 DNA is TGTGCCAGCAGCTCCCTACGGGCCGGTGGACGACAGTACTTC. Translation: CASSSLRAGGRQYF.

This chain joins TRBV7-8 and TRBJ2-2; D is unclear. The V and J ends lost 0 bases and 5 bases respectively, with 19 bases between them. This CDR3 comprises 18 residues. Germline CDR1 and CDR2: SGHVS and FQNEAQ. The DNA of the CDR3 is TGTGCCAGCAGCTTAGCGCGAAACTTCCCGGGTGAAACCGGGGAGCTGTTTTTT. Translation: CASSLARNFPGETGELFF.

The chain has TRBV15 and TRBJ1-5, with no clear D. V dropped 5 bases and J dropped 7 bases, with 9 bases sitting between them. Per the germline V gene, CDR1 is LNHNV and CDR2 is YYDKDF (reference sequence). CDR3 length: 12 residues. This CDR3 reads CATSLGEQPQHF. The CDR3 DNA follows: TGTGCCACCAGCCTCGGGGAACAGCCCCAGCATTTT.

This chain connects TRBV5-5 to TRBJ1-1, with a weak D call TRBD1 (5 bases). Germline V gene lookup returns CDR1 SGHKS and CDR2 YYEKEE (reference sequence). The CDR3 is 12 residues long. V dropped 1 base and J dropped 8 bases, with 9 bases sitting between them. DNA for the CDR3: TGTGCCAGCAGCTTGTTACAGGTCGAAGCTTTCTTT. Protein product: CASSLLQVEAFF.

The chain employs TRBV6-6 and TRBJ2-3, with 9 bases matching TRBD2. This CDR3 comprises 15 residues. The germline V gene encodes CDR1 MNHNY and CDR2 SVGAGI (reference sequence). The junction had 9 bases not matched to a gene; V was cut back by 7 bases and J by 4 bases. CDR3 sequence: CASKPGLAHPDTQYF. CDR3 bases: TGTGCCAGCAAGCCGGGACTAGCCCACCCAGATACGCAGTATTTT.

This clone came up many times. The rearrangement joins TRBV10-3 to TRBJ2-2; D unresolved. Germline CDR1 ENHRY, CDR2 SYGVKD. V was clipped by 8 bases and J by 8 bases, with 9 bases between them. CDR3 size: 11 residues. CDR3 DNA sequence: TGTGCCATCCAAGGAAGGGGGGAGCTGTTTTTT. Its translation: CAIQGRGELFF.

The chain couples TRBV19 to TRBJ2-7; 7 nucleotides agree with TRBD2. Germline assignment: CDR1 LNHDA and CDR2 SQIVND (reference sequence). The J segment lost 4 bases and the V segment lost 3 bases, leaving 9 bases of the junction unmatched. The CDR3 runs 15 residues. This chain's CDR3 is CASSMGGTIIYEQYF. The CDR3 nucleotides read TGTGCCAGTAGTATGGGGGGGACGATTATTTACGAGCAGTACTTC.

V and J are TRBV5-1 and TRBJ2-7, with a tentative D call TRBD1 (6 bases). The CDR3 extends over 14 amino acids. In germline, CDR1 is SGHRS, CDR2 YFSETQ. V lost 3 bases and J lost 3, with 13 bases in between. The CDR3 sequence is CASSSPGHIYEQYF. CDR3 in DNA: TGCGCCAGCAGCTCTCCGGGACATATCTACGAGCAGTACTTC.

This clone was counted only a few times. The chain is built from TRBV7-9 and TRBJ1-5; D remains ambiguous. Deletions cut 2 bases from V and 11 bases from J, with 10 bases between. The CDR3 length is 12 residues. Germline V CDR1 and CDR2: SEHNR, FQNEAQ (reference sequence). The CDR3 loop is CASSLYATSQHF. DNA for the CDR3: TGTGCCAGCAGCTTATATGCAACGTCCCAGCATTTT.

The genes are TRBV6-4 and TRBJ1-1, with D perhaps matching TRBD1 (6 bases). The CDR3 has 13 amino acids. Germline assignment: CDR1 MRHNA and CDR2 SNTAGT. V lost 6 bases and J 6 bases, leaving 14 bases between the germline ends. The CDR3 DNA sequence: TGTGCCAGCAGGCCGGAGCCAGGGGCTGAAGCTTTCTTT. It encodes CASRPEPGAEAFF.

The rearrangement links TRBV5-5 to TRBJ2-3; the match to TRBD2 covers 7 bases. The V segment lost 5 bases and the J segment 2 bases; nucleotides outside the gene matches: 8. The length of the CDR3 is 15 residues. Germline CDR1 is SGHKS and CDR2 is YYEKEE (reference sequence). The CDR3 DNA is TGTGCCAGCAGGCGGGAGCTATTCCCCACAGATACGCAGTATTTT. Protein: CASRRELFPTDTQYF.

The chain uses TRBV5-1 and TRBJ2-2, with no clear D. Germline assignment: CDR1 SGHRS and CDR2 YFSETQ. Trimming pared 3 bases from V and 5 bases from J, leaving 8 bases between. The CDR3 sequence is 13 residues long. This CDR3 is CASSSTATGELFF. The CDR3 nucleotides read TGCGCCAGCAGCTCGACGGCGACCGGGGAGCTGTTTTTT.

The V and J genes are TRBV7-2 and TRBJ2-7; 8 positions agree with TRBD2. Germline V gives CDR1 SGHTA, CDR2 FQGNSA. With V trimmed by 8 bases and J by 3 bases, 6 bases remained unmatched. The CDR3 is 13 residues long. This CDR3 is CASGAGVGYEQYF. The CDR3 nucleotides are TGTGCCAGCGGAGCGGGAGTCGGCTACGAGCAGTACTTC.

The rearrangement uses TRBV6-6 and TRBJ1-3; 9 bases map to TRBD1. The germline CDR1 and CDR2 sequences are MNHNY and SVGAGI (reference sequence). V was pared by 4 bases and J by 4 bases, with 2 bases of the junction left unmatched. CDR3 length: 14 amino acids. The CDR3 DNA follows: TGTGCCAGCAGTTGGACAGGGGAGGGAAACACCATATATTTT. It translates to CASSWTGEGNTIYF.

The V and J genes are TRBV6-5 and TRBJ2-5; TRBD2 matches at 7 bases. CDR1 and CDR2 from the germline V gene are MNHEY and SVGAGI. The CDR3 runs to 15 residues. Trimming removed 6 bases from V and 4 bases from J; junction bases left unmatched: 11. The CDR3 DNA reads as TGTGCCAGCAGCCGTGGGCGGGTAGCGGGAGAGACCCAGTACTTC. Translating gives CASSRGRVAGETQYF.